This T cell receptor beta chain was captured by sequencing in a study of cytomegalovirus exposure and HLA in healthy donors. The PCR contained 60 Vbeta and 13 Jbeta primers. Libraries were prepared by immunoSEQ multiplex PCR; TCRdb keeps only in-frame clonotypes and omits some of them. The table has under 250,000 clones, 75% to 80% seen once; the top ten hold 1.5% to 2%. J lost 6 bases, V lost 4 bases, and 6 bases had no gene match. The CDR3 contains 14 residues. Per germline, CDR1 MDHEN and CDR2 SYDVKM. The specimen sequenced was PBMCs. The origin of this receptor is a male donor in good health and CMV-seronegative. The rearrangement uses TRBV28 and TRBJ1-5, with 7 nucleotides matching TRBD1. The CDR3 sequence: CASSYQTGSQPQHF. In nucleotides, the CDR3 is TGTGCCAGCAGTTACCAGACAGGGTCTCAGCCCCAGCATTTT. Looking up the rest from reference TRBV28 and TRBJ1-5 gives the full variable domain: DVKVTQSSRYLVKRTGEKVFLECVQDMDHENMFWYRQDPGLGLRLIYFSYDVKMKEKGDIPEGYSVSREKKERFSLILESASTNQTSMYLCASSYQTGSQPQHFGDGTRLSIL.